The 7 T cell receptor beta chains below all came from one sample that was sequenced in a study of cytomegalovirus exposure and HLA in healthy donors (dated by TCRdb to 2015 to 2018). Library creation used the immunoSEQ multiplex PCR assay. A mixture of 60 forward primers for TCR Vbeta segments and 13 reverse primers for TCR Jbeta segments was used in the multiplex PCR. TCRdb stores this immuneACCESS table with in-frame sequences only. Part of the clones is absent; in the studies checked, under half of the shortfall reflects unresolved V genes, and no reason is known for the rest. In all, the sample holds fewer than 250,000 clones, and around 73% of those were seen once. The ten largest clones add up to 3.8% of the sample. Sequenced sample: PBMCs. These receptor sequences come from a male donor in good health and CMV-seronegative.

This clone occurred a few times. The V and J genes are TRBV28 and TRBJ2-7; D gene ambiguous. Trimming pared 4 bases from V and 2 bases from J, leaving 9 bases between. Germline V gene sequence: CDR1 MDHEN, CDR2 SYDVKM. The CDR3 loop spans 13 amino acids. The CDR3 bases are TGTGCCAGCAGTTCGCTTCCTACCTACGAGCAGTACTTC. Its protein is CASSSLPTYEQYF.

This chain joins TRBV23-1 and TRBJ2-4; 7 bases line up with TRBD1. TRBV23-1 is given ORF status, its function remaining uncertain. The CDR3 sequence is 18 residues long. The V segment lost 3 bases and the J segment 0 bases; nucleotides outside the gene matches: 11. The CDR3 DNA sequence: TGCGCCAGCAGTCATACAGGGGCCACCACCTTAGCCAAAAACATTCAGTACTTC. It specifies CASSHTGATTLAKNIQYF.

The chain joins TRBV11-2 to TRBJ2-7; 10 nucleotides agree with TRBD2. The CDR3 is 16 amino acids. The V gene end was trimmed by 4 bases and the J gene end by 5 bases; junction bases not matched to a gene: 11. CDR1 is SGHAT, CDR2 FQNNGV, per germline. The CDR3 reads CASSYLIAGGSDEQYF. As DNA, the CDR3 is TGTGCCAGCAGCTACCTAATAGCGGGAGGATCCGACGAGCAGTACTTC.

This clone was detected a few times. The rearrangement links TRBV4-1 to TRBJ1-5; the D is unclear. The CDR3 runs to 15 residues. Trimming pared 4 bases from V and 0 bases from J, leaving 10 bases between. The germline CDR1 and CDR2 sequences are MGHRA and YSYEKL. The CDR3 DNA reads TGCGCCAGCAGCCCCGGAGAGTATAGCAATCAGCCCCAGCATTTT. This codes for CASSPGEYSNQPQHF.

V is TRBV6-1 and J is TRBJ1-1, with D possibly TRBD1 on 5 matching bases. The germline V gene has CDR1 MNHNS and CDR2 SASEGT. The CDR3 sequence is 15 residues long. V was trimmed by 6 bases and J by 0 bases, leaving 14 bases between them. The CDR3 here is CASRAGFIMNTEAFF. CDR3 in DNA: TGTGCCAGCAGGGCAGGGTTTATCATGAACACTGAAGCTTTCTTT.

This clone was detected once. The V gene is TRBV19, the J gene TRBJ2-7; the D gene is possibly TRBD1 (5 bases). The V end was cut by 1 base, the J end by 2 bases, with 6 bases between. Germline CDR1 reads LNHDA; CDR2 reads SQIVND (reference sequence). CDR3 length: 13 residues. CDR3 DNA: TGTGCCAGTAGTATAGGCAGGGCCTACGAGCAGTACTTC. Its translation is CASSIGRAYEQYF. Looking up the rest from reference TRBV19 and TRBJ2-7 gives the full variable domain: DGGITQSPKYLFRKEGQNVTLSCEQNLNHDAMYWYRQDPGQGLRLIYYSQIVNDFQKGDIAEGYSVSREKKESFPLTVTSAQKNPTAFYLCASSIGRAYEQYFGPGTRLTVT.

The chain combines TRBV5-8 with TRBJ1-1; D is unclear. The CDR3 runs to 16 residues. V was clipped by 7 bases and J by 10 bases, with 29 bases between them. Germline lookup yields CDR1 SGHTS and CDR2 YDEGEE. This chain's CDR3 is CASAVSGLGRVEVAFF. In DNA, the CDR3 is TGTGCCAGCGCCGTGTCCGGACTGGGAAGAGTAGAAGTAGCTTTCTTT.